These T cell receptor beta chains were read from a single sample in a study of blood T cells in healthy people across ages. Via MiXCR, TCRdb re-called the 5' RACE reads, giving one row per CDR3 protein. The profile shows nearly 1 million distinct CDR3 sequences, 51% of them singletons. Material: blood. The receptors come from a woman between 55 and 75 years old in good health. Both conserved end residues are part of each CDR3. Fields, in order: clone size, J gene, D gene, V gene, CDR3 protein, CDR3 DNA. D genes are given only for firm matches. A clone size is listed for some rows: how often the clone was seen (once, few, many), or a class if it is expanded.

>few|TRBJ2-3|-|TRBV2
CASSGPARGPTSTDTQYF
TGTGCCAGCAGTGGTCCGGCCCGAGGTCCCACTAGCACAGATACGCAGTATTTT
>few|TRBJ1-2|-|TRBV9
CASSEIGLYGYTF
TGTGCCAGCAGTGAAATTGGGCTCTATGGCTACACCTTC
>-|TRBJ2-4|-|TRBV7-2
CASSPQAGATNIQYF
TGTGCCAGCAGCCCCCAAGCAGGGGCAACAAACATTCAGTACTTC
>many|TRBJ2-7|TRBD2|TRBV18
CASSGSSYEQYF
TGTGCCAGCAGCGGGAGCTCCTACGAGCAGTACTTC
>few|TRBJ2-1|-|TRBV4-2
CASSPLGLTDTQFF
TGTGCCAGCAGCCCCCTCGGTTTGACAGATACGCAGTTCTTC
>once|TRBJ1-1|-|TRBV6-2/TRBV6-3
CASSYYHTGPFAENTEAFF
TGTGCCAGCAGTTACTATCATACAGGGCCGTTTGCAGAGAACACTGAAGCTTTCTTT
>-|TRBJ2-7|-|TRBV6-2/TRBV6-3
CASSYFNYEQYF
TGTGCCAGCAGTTACTTCAACTACGAGCAGTACTTC
>few|TRBJ2-7|TRBD2|TRBV6-6
CASSYSSSGSSYEQYF
TGTGCCAGCAGTTACTCCTCTAGCGGTAGCTCCTACGAGCAGTACTTC
>many|TRBJ2-7|-|TRBV20-1
CSAGRERRVESHEQYF
TGCAGTGCCGGCAGGGAGAGGCGGGTTGAGAGCCACGAGCAGTACTTC
>few|TRBJ2-5|TRBD2|TRBV20-1
CSEGGRAQTQYF
TGCAGTGAAGGCGGGAGGGCCCAGACCCAGTACTTC
>few|TRBJ1-5|-|TRBV4-3
CASSQDWIAGGNQPQHF
TGCGCCAGCAGCCAAGATTGGATCGCCGGGGGCAATCAGCCCCAGCATTTT
>-|TRBJ1-6|-|TRBV10-3
CAISVKEAYNSPLHF
TGTGCCATCAGTGTTAAAGAGGCTTATAATTCACCCCTCCACTTT
>-|TRBJ2-7|-|TRBV5-1
CASGAETPYEQYF
TGCGCCAGCGGAGCAGAGACTCCCTACGAGCAGTACTTC
>-|TRBJ2-3|TRBD1|TRBV10-1
CASSSGTGPDTQYF
TGCGCCAGCAGTTCCGGGACAGGTCCAGATACGCAGTATTTT
>few|TRBJ2-5|TRBD2|TRBV6-2/TRBV6-3
CASGSSRAGVETQYF
TGTGCCAGCGGGTCCTCGAGAGCGGGAGTGGAGACCCAGTACTTC
>few|TRBJ1-1|-|TRBV20-1
CSARDKGQNTEAFF
TGCAGTGCTAGAGATAAGGGACAGAACACTGAAGCTTTCTTT
>-|TRBJ2-3|TRBD2|TRBV7-2
CASRVGTSGIDTQYF
TGTGCCAGCAGAGTGGGGACTAGCGGGATCGATACGCAGTATTTT
>few|TRBJ2-7|TRBD2|TRBV4-2
CASSQGYGLAGVEQYF
TGTGCCAGCAGCCAAGGTTATGGTCTAGCGGGAGTTGAGCAGTACTTC
>-|TRBJ2-3|TRBD1|TRBV5-1
CASRTGTGLDTQYF
TGCGCCAGCAGAACCGGGACAGGGTTAGATACGCAGTATTTT
>-|TRBJ2-5|TRBD1|TRBV10-3
CAISDPGQGFAETQYF
TGTGCCATCAGTGACCCGGGACAGGGCTTCGCGGAGACCCAGTACTTC
>few|TRBJ2-1|TRBD2|TRBV29-1
CSVAKAGGPGNEQFF
TGCAGCGTTGCAAAAGCGGGAGGGCCGGGAAATGAGCAGTTCTTC
>-|TRBJ1-1|-|TRBV29-1
CSGGTANTEAFF
TGCAGCGGGGGGACGGCGAACACTGAAGCTTTCTTT
>-|TRBJ2-1|TRBD2|TRBV15
CATSRESSGYNEQFF
TGTGCCACCAGCAGAGAGTCTAGCGGATACAATGAGCAGTTCTTC
>few|TRBJ1-4|-|TRBV4-2
CASSPAVGQKLFF
TGTGCCAGCAGCCCAGCCGTTGGTCAAAAACTGTTTTTT